The text below deals with one TCR beta chain. Its cognate antigen is unknown. Unmatched junction bases numbered 10, after V lost 5 bases and J lost 11 bases. Germline assignment: CDR1 SEHNR and CDR2 FQNEAQ (reference sequence). The length of the CDR3 is 13 residues. Only CD45RO-negative cells positively selected for CCR7 counted as naive CD8 cells, so terminally differentiated effector memory CD45RA+ cells were excluded. Clones were read by immunoSEQ multiplex PCR, and TCRdb kept only the in-frame ones, dropping some. The sample records millions of clones, approximately 95% being singletons. This sample was taken from a study of shared clonotypes between healthy human individuals. The study's findings and limits: Large sequencing depth failed to make sorted-subset sequencing complete, rarefaction showed. Naive subsets generally exceeded memory subsets in estimated richness.

The V gene is TRBV7-9, the J gene TRBJ2-7, with TRBD1 matching 9 bases. This receptor was obtained from a young man in good health. Sequencing used naive CD8+ T cells sorted from blood. CDR3 loop: CASSIGTGPVEYF. CDR3 coding DNA: TGTGCCAGCAGCATCGGGACAGGGCCTGTGGAGTACTTC.